Presented here are 14 T cell receptor beta chains from one specimen sequenced in a study of T cell repertoires in cytomegalovirus infection. One entry per CDR3 protein results from TCRdb running MiXCR on the reads. Of fewer than 850,000 distinct CDR3 sequences listed, roughly 29% were seen once; the top ten hold roughly 13%. These receptors are not linked to any known antigen. Sequenced material: cultured CD8+ T cells from PBMCs, taken from culture after CMV antigen stimulation. Receptors were obtained from a human donor in good health (CMV status not recorded). Some clones in this sample may be carry-over from other donors' samples.

The V call is TRBV20-1, the J call TRBJ1-5; 7 nucleotides align to TRBD1. CDR1 is DFQATT, CDR2 SNEGSKA, per germline (reference sequence). J lost 1 base, V lost 3 bases, and 9 bases had no gene match. There are 16 residues in the CDR3. The CDR3 region is CSASRQGEWSNQPQHF. The CDR3 region has the DNA TGCAGTGCTAGTCGGCAGGGGGAATGGAGCAATCAGCCCCAGCATTTT.

The CDR3 DNA is TGTGCCAGTAGTATAACTCCGGGTGATGGAGAAGCTTTCTTT. Amino acids: CASSITPGDGEAFF. The V and J genes are TRBV19 and TRBJ1-1; D is unresolved. This CDR3 is built from 14 residues. The germline CDR1 and CDR2 sequences are LNHDA and SQIVND (reference sequence). Trimming pared 2 bases from V and 8 bases from J, leaving 15 bases between.

A note on this clonotype: The junction shows a germline mismatch at one end, possibly a read error. V is TRBV7-9 and J is TRBJ1-6; tentatively, D is TRBD1 (6 bases). The CDR3 loop spans 14 amino acids. Per the germline V gene, CDR1 is SEHNR and CDR2 is FQNEAQ (reference sequence). Written as DNA, the CDR3 is TGTGCCAACAGCCCCACAGGGTATAATTCACCCCTCCACTTT. Protein product: CANSPTGYNSPLHF.

Of note for this clonotype: This could be a read error, since a much larger clone is one nucleotide away. The chain carries TRBV7-9 and TRBJ1-3; D ambiguous. The V gene's germline CDR1 is SEHNR and CDR2 FQNEAQ (reference sequence). This CDR3 region has 16 residues. V dropped 5 bases and J dropped 2 bases, with 16 bases sitting between them. CDR3 nucleotide sequence: TGTGCCAGCAGCCCGAGTGGTAGATTGGCTGGAAACACCATATATTTT. It translates to CASSPSGRLAGNTIYF.

The sample holds a few counts of this clonotype. V usage is TRBV6-5 and J usage is TRBJ1-2; no definite D call. Trimming left V 2 bases short and J 8 bases short, with 12 bases between. Germline V gene data show CDR1 as MNHEY and CDR2 as SVGAGI. CDR3 length: 13 residues. CDR3 bases: TGTGCCAGCAGTTACATCGAGACCGGCGGCTACACCTTC. This encodes CASSYIETGGYTF.

This clonotype was recorded a few times. The CDR3: CASSYSGTSEQYV. CDR3 DNA sequence: TGTGCCAGCAGTTACTCCGGGACATCCGAGCAGTACGTC. The chain has TRBV6-2 or TRBV6-3 and TRBJ2-7; D is perhaps TRBD1 (6 bases). The CDR3 has 13 residues. The germline CDR1 and CDR2 sequences are MNHEY and SVGEGT. V gave up 0 bases and J gave up 6 bases, with 9 bases separating them.

This chain uses TRBV9 with TRBJ2-3; possibly TRBD1 or TRBD2 for D (5 bases each). The ends were cut back, 8 bases at V and 0 bases at J, with 19 bases in the middle. CDR3 size: 16 residues. Germline V lookup: CDR1 SGDLS, CDR2 YYNGEE. CDR3 DNA: TGTGCCAGTATGATGGGGGAAGGGTTTAGCACAGATACGCAGTATTTT. Its translation is CASMMGEGFSTDTQYF.

This clonotype was found a few times. This rearrangement joins TRBV12-3 or TRBV12-4 to TRBJ2-1; 10 bases align to TRBD2. This CDR3 region has 15 residues. The junction had 9 bases not matched to a gene; V was cut back by 4 bases and J by 9 bases. DNA of the CDR3: TGTGCCAGCAGTTGGCTAGCGGGGGCTGAGGGTGAGCAGTTCTTC. Translated: CASSWLAGAEGEQFF.

This clonotype was seen only a few times. The chain carries TRBV14 and TRBJ1-1, with a possible D match to TRBD1 (5 bases). V was clipped by 4 bases and J by 9 bases, with 15 bases between them. The CDR3 is 13 amino acids. Germline V gives CDR1 SGHDN, CDR2 FVKESK. This chain's CDR3 is CASSPYGPGKAFF. The CDR3 coding sequence is TGTGCCAGCAGCCCCTACGGGCCAGGGAAAGCTTTCTTT.

The rearrangement uses TRBV27 and TRBJ1-2; no reliable D call. V shed 5 bases and J shed 11 bases, with 21 bases lying between them. Germline loops: CDR1 MNHEY, CDR2 SMNVEV (reference sequence). The CDR3 consists of 14 residues. The CDR3 loop reads CASSPGSSPIEYTF. CDR3 DNA sequence: TGTGCCAGCAGTCCCGGGTCCTCGCCTATTGAATACACCTTC.

The chain employs TRBV2 and TRBJ1-1, with D possibly TRBD1 on 5 matching bases. Germline V lookup: CDR1 SNHLY, CDR2 FYNNEI. This CDR3 spans 15 amino acids. Trimming removed 8 bases at V and 5 bases at J, with 21 bases between. The CDR3 spells CASPAGGVRKTEAFF. The CDR3 DNA sequence: TGTGCCAGCCCAGCGGGGGGGGTACGAAAGACTGAAGCTTTCTTT.

Details on this clonotype: It may be a read error: a sequence one base away is much more abundant. The chain links TRBV12-3 or TRBV12-4 to TRBJ2-1, with a weak D call TRBD2 (7 bases). There are 15 residues in the CDR3. The CDR3 nucleotides are TGTGCCAGCAGTTTGAGGGGGGGGGGTTACAATGAGCGGTTCTTC. As protein: CASSLRGGGYNERFF.

This clonotype occurred once. The chain carries TRBV4-1 and TRBJ2-2, with a possible D match to TRBD2 (5 bases). The CDR3 extends over 14 amino acids. Germline loops: CDR1 MGHRA, CDR2 YSYEKL. V shed 1 base and J shed 5 bases, with 8 bases lying between them. This CDR3 is CASSQVGRTGELFF. The CDR3 DNA reads TGCGCCAGCAGCCAAGTAGGGAGAACCGGGGAGCTGTTTTTT.

This clonotype has a count of ten or more. The rearrangement links TRBV7-3 to TRBJ2-1, with 10 nucleotides matching TRBD1. The CDR3 has 14 amino acids. Germline V lookup: CDR1 SGHTA, CDR2 FQGTGA. V shed 4 bases, J shed 5 bases, and the junction held 2 bases outside the gene matches. This CDR3 is CASSYGQGDNEQFF. CDR3 nucleotides: TGTGCCAGCAGCTATGGACAGGGGGACAATGAGCAGTTCTTC.